Listed here are 27 T cell receptor beta chains from one sample, sequenced in a study of shared clonotypes between healthy human individuals. The table came from immunoSEQ multiplex PCR; TCRdb's copy has only in-frame clones and leaves some out. The repertoire holds about 110,000 clones, with approximately 70% as singletons. Input material: memory CD8+ T cells sorted from blood. Subset in this sample: CD45RO+ cells pooled with CCR7-negative TemRA cells. The receptors here all came from a woman in her thirties in good health.

The V call is TRBV7-9, the J call TRBJ2-3, with TRBD2 matching 7 bases. This CDR3 contains 17 residues. The ends lost 5 bases at V and 4 bases at J; junction bases unmatched: 15. Germline V CDR1 and CDR2: SEHNR, FQNEAQ (reference sequence). The CDR3 loop is CASSPASSGNLADTQYF. CDR3 DNA sequence: TGTGCCAGCAGCCCAGCGTCCAGCGGGAATCTAGCAGATACGCAGTATTTT.

This clone was found a few times. This CDR3 is also generated by other DNA sequences in the sample. This rearrangement joins TRBV9 to TRBJ1-1; D ambiguous. Deletions cut 0 bases from V and 3 bases from J, with 6 bases between. Germline loops: CDR1 SGDLS, CDR2 YYNGEE. The CDR3 extends over 13 amino acids. The DNA for the CDR3 is TGTGCCAGCAGCGTAGGGGTGTACACTGAAGCTTTCTTT. Protein sequence: CASSVGVYTEAFF.

The V and J genes are TRBV6-6 and TRBJ1-3; D possibly corresponds to TRBD1 (5 bases). The germline V gene has CDR1 MNHNY and CDR2 SVGAGI (reference sequence). The CDR3 extends over 15 amino acids. V lost 2 bases, J lost 4 bases, and 12 bases lay in between. Here the CDR3 reads CASSYPSGKGNTIYF. CDR3 DNA sequence: TGTGCCAGCAGTTACCCATCAGGGAAGGGAAACACCATATATTTT.

This clone was seen repeatedly, ten times or more. The V and J genes are TRBV6-5 and TRBJ2-7; the match to TRBD1 covers 8 bases. Trimming at V came to 8 bases and at J to 7 bases, leaving 13 bases not matched to a gene. This CDR3 region has 14 residues. Germline V gives CDR1 MNHEY, CDR2 SVGAGI. CDR3 nucleotide sequence: TGTGCCAGCGGACCCGGGACAGGAGTGTTTGAGCAGTACTTC. Residues: CASGPGTGVFEQYF.

This clone was detected a few times. The V call is TRBV27, the J call TRBJ1-2; no reliable D call. The CDR3 loop spans 11 amino acids. Germline CDR1 reads MNHEY; CDR2 reads SMNVEV (reference sequence). Trimming removed 7 bases at V and 4 bases at J, with 7 bases between. CDR3 bases: TGTGCCAGCATTGCGGGCTATGGCTACACCTTC. Residues: CASIAGYGYTF.

The CDR3 sequence is CASSETGGIYEQYF. The CDR3 DNA follows: TGTGCCAGCAGTGAAACAGGGGGCATTTACGAGCAGTACTTC. The rearrangement uses TRBV6-1 and TRBJ2-7; TRBD1 matches at 9 bases. Germline CDR1 MNHNS, CDR2 SASEGT. V trimming: 2 bases; J trimming: 4 bases; junction bases outside the gene matches: 3. This CDR3 contains 14 residues.

Only a few counts were recorded for this clone. The chain carries TRBV2 and TRBJ2-7; D possibly corresponds to TRBD1 (6 bases). Germline loops: CDR1 SNHLY, CDR2 FYNNEI. V was trimmed by 3 bases and J by 0 bases, leaving 9 bases between them. The CDR3 has 14 residues. CDR3 loop: CASSEDSYSYEQYF. In nucleotides, the CDR3 is TGTGCCAGCAGTGAGGACAGCTACTCCTACGAGCAGTACTTC.

This clone showed up just once. This rearrangement joins TRBV28 to TRBJ1-5; D ambiguous. The CDR3 consists of 14 residues. The V gene lost 4 bases and the J gene lost 0 bases, with 7 bases spanning the gap. In germline, CDR1 is MDHEN, CDR2 SYDVKM. In nucleotides, the CDR3 is TGTGCCAGCAGTTCAGCACGTAGCAATCAGCCCCAGCATTTT. The encoded protein is CASSSARSNQPQHF.

The V call is TRBV7-6, the J call TRBJ1-5; 7 bases are shared with TRBD1. Germline-derived CDR1 and CDR2 are SGHVS and FNYEAQ. The CDR3 is made up of 14 amino acids. J gave up 9 bases and V 5 bases, and 10 bases lay outside the gene matches. The CDR3 reads CASSPDRESRPQHF. The DNA for the CDR3 is TGTGCCAGCAGCCCTGACAGGGAATCGCGGCCCCAGCATTTT. Supplemented by reference TRBV7-6 and TRBJ1-5, the full variable domain reads GAGVSQSPRYKVTKRGQDVALRCDPISGHVSLYWYRQALGQGPEFLTYFNYEAQQDKSGLPNDRFSAERPEGSISTLTIQRTEQRDSAMYRCASSPDRESRPQHFGDGTRLSIL.

The rearrangement joins TRBV28 to TRBJ2-2; D may be TRBD1 (5 bases). Trimming removed 3 bases at V and 5 bases at J, with 19 bases between. CDR3 size: 17 residues. CDR1 and CDR2 from the germline V gene are MDHEN and SYDVKM. CDR3 in amino acids: CASSFPTRELGTGELFF. The CDR3 region has the DNA TGTGCCAGCAGTTTCCCAACCAGGGAATTGGGTACCGGGGAGCTGTTTTTT.

A few counts support this clone. The chain recombines TRBV19 with TRBJ2-1; D remains ambiguous. The CDR3 spans 15 residues. The germline V gene has CDR1 LNHDA and CDR2 SQIVND (reference sequence). Trimming left V 3 bases short and J 4 bases short, with 13 bases between. This chain's CDR3 is CASSISLAVYNEQFF. CDR3 coding DNA: TGTGCCAGTAGTATCTCTTTAGCAGTATACAATGAGCAGTTCTTC.

This chain's CDR3 is CASSVSYRGLDGNTIYF. The CDR3 nucleotides read TGTGCCAGCAGCGTATCCTACAGGGGTCTGGACGGAAACACCATATATTTT. The chain uses TRBV9 and TRBJ1-3; 7 bases agree with TRBD1. The trim removed 1 base at V and 4 bases at J, leaving 11 bases unmatched. Germline V gives CDR1 SGDLS, CDR2 YYNGEE. The CDR3 totals 17 residues.

The V call is TRBV5-5, the J call TRBJ1-5, with TRBD1 matching 10 bases. The CDR3 has 16 residues. CDR1 SGHKS and CDR2 YYEKEE come from the germline V gene (reference sequence). The V gene end was trimmed by 4 bases and the J gene end by 2 bases; junction bases not matched to a gene: 6. The CDR3 loop reads CASSNDRGLGNQPQHF. CDR3 sequence (DNA): TGTGCCAGCAGCAACGACAGGGGGCTTGGCAATCAGCCCCAGCATTTT.

Here the CDR3 reads CASSLGGQDLGDGYTF. CDR3 coding DNA: TGTGCCAGCAGCTTGGGGGGACAGGACCTTGGGGATGGCTACACCTTC. This chain links TRBV5-4 with TRBJ1-2; TRBD1 matches at 8 bases. CDR3 length equals 16 residues. V was clipped by 0 bases and J by 6 bases; unmatched bases: 10. Germline values: CDR1 SGHNT, CDR2 YYREEE (reference sequence).

On this clone itself: Within the sample, other DNA sequences also encode this same CDR3. V usage is TRBV27 and J usage is TRBJ2-5; D gene ambiguous. Trimming took off 6 bases at V and 5 bases at J, with 10 bases between the two ends. Germline V gene lookup returns CDR1 MNHEY and CDR2 SMNVEV (reference sequence). This CDR3 contains 12 residues. The CDR3 protein is CASSLLGETQYF. DNA of the CDR3: TGTGCCAGCAGCCTCCTAGGGGAGACCCAGTACTTC.

This clone turned up a few times. The chain combines TRBV19 with TRBJ2-6, with 7 bases fitting TRBD1. The CDR3 runs 16 residues. Germline lookup yields CDR1 LNHDA and CDR2 SQIVND (reference sequence). V was pared by 6 bases and J by 1 base, with 6 bases of the junction left unmatched. CDR3 DNA sequence: TGTGCCAGTAGGGACAGGTTAGGATCTGGGGCCAACGTCCTGACTTTC. It yields the protein CASRDRLGSGANVLTF.

V and J are TRBV14 and TRBJ2-3; 9 bases match TRBD1. The CDR3 contains 15 residues. Germline V gene lookup returns CDR1 SGHDN and CDR2 FVKESK. V shed 3 bases, J shed 3 bases, and the junction held 4 bases outside the gene matches. This CDR3 reads CASSQTGGWTDTQYF. The CDR3 nucleotides read TGTGCCAGCAGCCAGACAGGGGGTTGGACAGATACGCAGTATTTT.

This chain joins TRBV9 and TRBJ2-7, with D perhaps assigned TRBD1 or TRBD2 (5 bases each). V was clipped by 0 bases and J by 6 bases, with 13 bases between them. The germline V gene has CDR1 SGDLS and CDR2 YYNGEE. This CDR3 region has 14 residues. CDR3 in DNA: TGTGCCAGCAGCGTAGGTCGGGGCAGATCCGAGCAGTACTTC. This encodes CASSVGRGRSEQYF.

V and J are TRBV28 and TRBJ2-5, with D perhaps matching TRBD2 (5 bases). Trimming stripped 4 bases from V and 0 bases from J, with 9 bases between. This CDR3 has 14 amino acids. The germline CDR1 and CDR2 sequences are MDHEN and SYDVKM. DNA for the CDR3: TGTGCCAGCAGTTGGGAGTACTACCAAGAGACCCAGTACTTC. This encodes CASSWEYYQETQYF.

This sequence joins TRBV7-2 and TRBJ2-4, with a possible D match to TRBD2 (5 bases). The CDR3 length is 14 residues. Germline CDR1 reads SGHTA; CDR2 reads FQGNSA. The germline V and J ends were trimmed by 4 bases and 3 bases, with 10 bases remaining between them. The CDR3 reads CASSSARGKNIQYF. The CDR3 DNA sequence: TGTGCCAGCAGCTCCGCCCGGGGCAAAAACATTCAGTACTTC. Complete variable domain (other parts from reference TRBV7-2 and TRBJ2-4): GAGVSQSPSNKVTEKGKDVELRCDPISGHTALYWYRQSLGQGLEFLIYFQGNSAPDKSGLPSDRFSAERTGGSVSTLTIQRTQQEDSAVYLCASSSARGKNIQYFGAGTRLSVL.

The CDR3 loop is CASSQGLAGAGELFF. The CDR3 bases are TGTGCCAGCAGCCAAGGACTAGCGGGAGCCGGGGAGCTGTTTTTT. The chain couples TRBV4-2 to TRBJ2-2; 12 positions match TRBD2. CDR1 and CDR2 (germline): LGHNA, YNFKEQ. J was trimmed by 6 bases and V by 1 base; bases with no gene match: 0. The CDR3 consists of 15 residues.

On this clone: With a far larger clone one base away, a read error is the likely cause. The J gene is TRBJ1-5, the V gene TRBV6-5; D remains ambiguous. The V and J ends lost 6 bases and 1 base respectively, with 7 bases between them. Germline CDR1 MNHEY, CDR2 SVGAGI. This CDR3 spans 13 amino acids. CDR3 bases: TGTGCCAGCAGGGCGGTCAGCAATCAGCCCCAGCATTTT. Its translation is CASRAVSNQPQHF.

The chain couples TRBV13 to TRBJ2-1; the D gene could be TRBD1 or TRBD2 (7 bases each). CDR1 PRHDT and CDR2 FYEKMQ come from the germline V gene (reference sequence). The CDR3 length is 17 residues. Trimming left V 6 bases short and J 8 bases short, with 26 bases between. CDR3 sequence reads: CASRQQGEGLNPHEQFF. As DNA, the CDR3 is TGTGCCAGCAGACAGCAGGGGGAGGGACTCAATCCCCATGAGCAGTTCTTC.

The rearrangement uses TRBV6-6 and TRBJ2-4; a weak D match, TRBD1 (7 bases). This CDR3 contains 13 residues. V was trimmed by 4 bases and J by 7 bases, leaving 11 bases between them. Germline V gene lookup returns CDR1 MNHNY and CDR2 SVGAGI (reference sequence). The CDR3 DNA follows: TGTGCCAGCAGTTCCCAGGGGGGTAACATTCAGTACTTC. Protein sequence: CASSSQGGNIQYF.

The chain carries TRBV5-6 and TRBJ1-2; D gene uncertain. The length of the CDR3 is 12 residues. Per the germline V gene, CDR1 is SGHDT and CDR2 is YYEEEE. V was clipped by 0 bases and J by 6 bases, with 6 bases between them. The chain's CDR3 is CASSLAPDGYTF. Written as DNA, the CDR3 is TGTGCCAGCAGCTTGGCACCCGATGGCTACACCTTC.

V and J are TRBV7-9 and TRBJ2-7, with 8 nucleotides matching TRBD2. This CDR3 has 13 amino acids. V was clipped by 5 bases and J by 9 bases; unmatched bases: 9. The germline V gene encodes CDR1 SEHNR and CDR2 FQNEAQ (reference sequence). The CDR3 DNA sequence: TGTGCCAGCAGCCCCAGGTGGCTAGCGGGGCAGTACTTC. The encoded protein is CASSPRWLAGQYF.

This chain connects TRBV5-4 to TRBJ2-2, with D perhaps given as TRBD1 or TRBD2 (5 bases each). Looked up from germline, CDR1 is SGHNT and CDR2 is YYREEE (reference sequence). Trimming pared 2 bases from V and 2 bases from J, leaving 13 bases between. The CDR3 contains 16 residues. The CDR3 region has the DNA TGTGCCAGCAGCTTTTTTCGGGACGAAAACACCGGGGAGCTGTTTTTT. It encodes CASSFFRDENTGELFF.